This TCR beta chain originates from a study of T cell repertoires in cytomegalovirus infection. MiXCR, run by TCRdb on the reads, gives a single entry per CDR3 protein. The sample includes fewer than 350,000 distinct CDR3 sequences, roughly 29% of them seen just once. This clonotype was counted a few times. Its specificity is not known. The sequences come from cultured PBMCs, collected from culture after CMV antigen stimulation. The receptor's source is a human donor in good health (CMV status not recorded). Some clones in this sample may be carry-over from other donors' samples.

Written as DNA, the CDR3 is TGTGCCAGCAGCCGTCTACGCGGCGGTCCTAACACCGGGGAGCTGTTTTTT. This sequence encodes CASSRLRGGPNTGELFF. The chain recombines TRBV7-6 with TRBJ2-2; D remains ambiguous. The V gene lost 5 bases and the J gene lost 2 bases, with 18 bases spanning the gap. Germline V CDR1 and CDR2: SGHVS, FNYEAQ. The CDR3 runs to 17 residues.